This T cell receptor (beta chain) originates from a study of T-cell memory formation after mild COVID-19. TCRdb re-derived calls from the 5' RACE reads in MiXCR, one entry per CDR3 protein. Of 430,000 or so distinct CDR3 sequences listed, 20% to 25% are singletons. Whole-study results and caveats: Among clones contracting day 15 to 85, CD4/CD8 was balanced, whereas later expanders leaned CD4+.

CDR1 is SGHRS and CDR2 is YFSETQ in the germline V gene. This CDR3 contains 13 residues. Trimming cost V 0 bases and J 5 bases, with 8 bases left between them. For this clonotype: No antigen is known for it.

The sequence derives from an adult woman who had mild COVID-19 (a few samples of this study predate the infection). Cell type and time point are not known. Sequencing was performed on PBMCs or a T cell subset sorted from them (not recorded which). This chain joins TRBV5-1 and TRBJ1-1; D unclear. The CDR3 sequence: CASSLAEKTEAFF. CDR3 nucleotide sequence: TGCGCCAGCAGCTTGGCCGAGAAGACTGAAGCTTTCTTT.